These T cell receptor beta chains were read from a single sample in a study of cytomegalovirus exposure and HLA in healthy donors. Using immunoSEQ multiplex PCR, the repertoire was profiled, and TCRdb retains in-frame clones only, with some absent. The sample holds about 140,000 clones, more than 70% seen once. Source material: PBMCs. These receptors all come from a male donor in good health and CMV-seropositive. Both conserved end residues are part of each CDR3. A D gene is named only where the DNA matches it firmly. Some rows mark clone size as missing; the rest say once, few, many or name a class of expanded clone.

D: TRBD1; V: TRBV7-8; size: NA; J: TRBJ1-1; DNA: TGTGCCAGCAGCTTAGAGACAGGGTCTGAAGCTTTCTTT; CDR3: CASSLETGSEAFF
D: NA; V: TRBV25-1; size: NA; J: TRBJ2-3; DNA: TGTGCCAGCAGTGAATTAACAGATACGCAGTATTTT; CDR3: CASSELTDTQYF
D: NA; V: TRBV28; size: NA; J: TRBJ1-5; DNA: TGTGCCAGCAGTTTTCAGGCAGGGGAATTGCCCCAGCATTTT; CDR3: CASSFQAGELPQHF
D: TRBD2; V: TRBV5-6; size: few; J: TRBJ2-2; DNA: TGTGCCAGCAGCTTAGGACTAGCGGGAGGGTACACCGGGGAGCTGTTTTTT; CDR3: CASSLGLAGGYTGELFF
D: TRBD2; V: TRBV4-2; size: NA; J: TRBJ2-5; DNA: TGTGCCAGCAGCCTCCTAGCGGGGCGACAAGAGACCCAGTACTTC; CDR3: CASSLLAGRQETQYF
D: TRBD1; V: TRBV10-3; size: NA; J: TRBJ1-2; DNA: TGTGCCATCACTACCCAGGGGGCTAGCTACACCTTC; CDR3: CAITTQGASYTF
D: TRBD1; V: TRBV10-2; size: once; J: TRBJ1-1; DNA: TGCGCCAGCAGAGGGGATATTGGACAGGGCTATGGTGAAGCTTTCTTT; CDR3: CASRGDIGQGYGEAFF
D: TRBD1; V: TRBV6-5; size: NA; J: TRBJ1-1; DNA: TGTGCCAGCAGGGAGGGACAGGGGAACACTGAAGCTTTCTTT; CDR3: CASREGQGNTEAFF
D: TRBD1; V: TRBV13; size: NA; J: TRBJ1-1; DNA: TGTGCCAGCAGACCTAAGGACAGGGCAGAAGCTTTCTTT; CDR3: CASRPKDRAEAFF
D: NA; V: TRBV10-2; size: NA; J: TRBJ1-5; DNA: TGCGCCAGCGGACTGTATAGCAATCAGCCCCAGCATTTT; CDR3: CASGLYSNQPQHF
D: NA; V: TRBV19; size: NA; J: TRBJ1-1; DNA: TGTGCCAGTACCCTAGCCCCAGGGGACACTGAAGCTTTCTTT; CDR3: CASTLAPGDTEAFF
D: NA; V: TRBV18; size: NA; J: TRBJ1-5; DNA: TGTGCCAGCTCACCAATGGCTCAGCCCCAGCATTTT; CDR3: CASSPMAQPQHF
D: NA; V: TRBV30; size: once; J: TRBJ2-7; DNA: TGTGCCTGGAGTGACGGTGGCGAGCAGTACTTC; CDR3: CAWSDGGEQYF
D: NA; V: TRBV28; size: NA; J: TRBJ2-7; DNA: TGTGCCTGCGGGGCTAGCGACTACGAGCAGTACTTC; CDR3: CACGASDYEQYF
D: NA; V: TRBV6-1; size: once; J: TRBJ1-1; DNA: TGTGCCAGCAGACCTACAGGGAACACTGAAGCTTTCTTT; CDR3: CASRPTGNTEAFF
D: TRBD1; V: TRBV6-5; size: NA; J: TRBJ1-2; DNA: TGTGCCAGCAGTTACGTAGGGGGCGACTATGGCTACACCTTC; CDR3: CASSYVGGDYGYTF
D: NA; V: TRBV10-3; size: NA; J: TRBJ2-1; DNA: TGTGCCATCAGGGAGCGGGACAATGAGCAGTTCTTC; CDR3: CAIRERDNEQFF
D: NA; V: TRBV6-6; size: NA; J: TRBJ2-5; DNA: TGTGCCAGCACCCGGGACTCAGGGGGGACCCAGTACTTC; CDR3: CASTRDSGGTQYF
D: TRBD1; V: TRBV19; size: NA; J: TRBJ2-7; DNA: TGTGCCAGTAGTTGGGACAGGGGCTACGAGCAGTACTTC; CDR3: CASSWDRGYEQYF
D: TRBD1; V: TRBV9; size: NA; J: TRBJ1-1; DNA: TGTGCCAGCAGCGCCCAGACAGGGCAGCGGGAAGCTTTCTTT; CDR3: CASSAQTGQREAFF
D: NA; V: TRBV29-1; size: NA; J: TRBJ1-1; DNA: TGCAGCGCCTACCCCGGGGGACGCGGAGCTTTCTTT; CDR3: CSAYPGGRGAFF
D: TRBD2; V: TRBV9; size: few; J: TRBJ2-1; DNA: TGTGCCAGCAGCGTAGGAGGTAGCGGGGGCGATGAGCAGTTCTTC; CDR3: CASSVGGSGGDEQFF
D: NA; V: TRBV18; size: NA; J: TRBJ1-1; DNA: TGTGCCAGCTCCGTACAGAGGGCAGGGAACACTGAAGCTTTCTTT; CDR3: CASSVQRAGNTEAFF
D: TRBD2; V: TRBV9; size: NA; J: TRBJ2-1; DNA: TGTGCCAGCAGCGCCACGGTGGGCGGGGGGACACATGAGCAGTTCTTC; CDR3: CASSATVGGGTHEQFF
D: NA; V: TRBV9; size: once; J: TRBJ1-3; DNA: TGTGCCAGCAGCGTAGCGGGGTCTGGAAACACCATATATTTT; CDR3: CASSVAGSGNTIYF
D: NA; V: TRBV14; size: NA; J: TRBJ1-1; DNA: TGTGCCAGCAGCCCCCAGCAGGGCGGTACTGAAGCTTTCTTT; CDR3: CASSPQQGGTEAFF
D: NA; V: TRBV7-9; size: NA; J: TRBJ2-7; DNA: TGTGCCAGCAGCTTTTCCGAGGACTTACGCTACGAGCAGTACTTC; CDR3: CASSFSEDLRYEQYF
D: NA; V: TRBV5-4; size: NA; J: TRBJ2-7; DNA: TGCGCCAGCAGCTTAACTGCGGACGAGCAGTACTTC; CDR3: CASSLTADEQYF
D: NA; V: TRBV30; size: NA; J: TRBJ1-5; DNA: TGTGCCGGCCTCCCCTGGGACGGGGAGCGGGCATGGGGCAATCAGCCCCAGCATTTT; CDR3: CAGLPWDGERAWGNQPQHF
D: TRBD2; V: TRBV19; size: NA; J: TRBJ2-1; DNA: TGTGCCAGTAGTGTATCGGGGGGTAATGAGCAGTTCTTC; CDR3: CASSVSGGNEQFF
D: NA; V: TRBV5-1; size: NA; J: TRBJ1-3; DNA: TGCGCCAGCAGCTTGGGGGAGGTAAACTCTGGAAACACCATATATTTT; CDR3: CASSLGEVNSGNTIYF
D: NA; V: TRBV4-2; size: NA; J: TRBJ1-2; DNA: TGTGCCAGCAGCCAAGATTTTCCTACAGGCGAAACTAACTATGGCTACACCTTC; CDR3: CASSQDFPTGETNYGYTF
D: NA; V: TRBV7-6; size: NA; J: TRBJ2-1; DNA: TGTGCCAGCAGCTCAGGGGATTACAATGAGCAGTTCTTC; CDR3: CASSSGDYNEQFF
D: TRBD1; V: TRBV5-1; size: NA; J: TRBJ2-1; DNA: TGCGCCAGCAGCTTACCATCGGACAGGGCTTCCTACAATGAGCAGTTCTTC; CDR3: CASSLPSDRASYNEQFF
D: NA; V: TRBV28; size: NA; J: TRBJ2-7; DNA: TGTGCCAGCAGTTTGAGGGACTTGGCCCCCTACGAGCAGTACTTC; CDR3: CASSLRDLAPYEQYF
D: NA; V: TRBV19; size: once; J: TRBJ1-1; DNA: TGTGCCAGTAGTATAGGGGGAGGCAGAGCGAACACTGAAGCTTTCTTT; CDR3: CASSIGGGRANTEAFF
D: TRBD1; V: TRBV27; size: NA; J: TRBJ2-7; DNA: TGTGCCAGCAGTTTAACAGGGGCTAGCTCCTACGAGCAGTACTTC; CDR3: CASSLTGASSYEQYF
D: TRBD1; V: TRBV27; size: NA; J: TRBJ2-7; DNA: TGTGCCAGCAGTTTCCGGACAGGGTCATACGAGCAGTACTTC; CDR3: CASSFRTGSYEQYF
D: TRBD2; V: TRBV6-1; size: NA; J: TRBJ2-3; DNA: TGTGCCAGCAGTGAAAGGTCTAGCGGGTACACAGATACGCAGTATTTT; CDR3: CASSERSSGYTDTQYF
D: NA; V: TRBV7-9; size: NA; J: TRBJ1-5; DNA: TGTGCCAGCAGCTTAAGGGGAGGGAATCAGCCCCAGCATTTT; CDR3: CASSLRGGNQPQHF
D: NA; V: TRBV4-1; size: NA; J: TRBJ1-5; DNA: TGCGCCAGCAGCCAAGGGGGGGGGTTCCCTCAGCCCCAGCATTTT; CDR3: CASSQGGGFPQPQHF
D: NA; V: TRBV7-2; size: NA; J: TRBJ2-1; DNA: TGTGCCAGCAGCTCTTCGGGACTTAACTACAATGAGCAGTTCTTC; CDR3: CASSSSGLNYNEQFF
D: NA; V: TRBV27; size: NA; J: TRBJ2-3; DNA: TGTGCCAGCAGTCTACTACTTAGCACAGATACGCAGTATTTT; CDR3: CASSLLLSTDTQYF
D: TRBD1; V: TRBV5-1; size: NA; J: TRBJ1-1; DNA: TGCGCCAGCAGCTTGAGGACAGGGGCGTTGAACACTGAAGCTTTCTTT; CDR3: CASSLRTGALNTEAFF
D: NA; V: TRBV21-1; size: NA; J: TRBJ2-7; DNA: TGTGCCAGCAGCAAAGTGCCACCGGGCTCCTACGAGCAGTACTTC; CDR3: CASSKVPPGSYEQYF
D: NA; V: TRBV27; size: NA; J: TRBJ1-2; DNA: TGTGCCAGCAGTTTATCGCGAGGAGCACCCGCCTATGGCTACACCTTC; CDR3: CASSLSRGAPAYGYTF
D: NA; V: TRBV30; size: NA; J: TRBJ2-7; DNA: TGTGCCTGGAGTGTGGGGGGAATGTACGAGCAGTACTTC; CDR3: CAWSVGGMYEQYF
D: TRBD1; V: TRBV6-6; size: NA; J: TRBJ1-5; DNA: TGTGCCAGCAGTTACTCCCGGACAGGACTCAATCAGCCCCAGCATTTT; CDR3: CASSYSRTGLNQPQHF
D: TRBD1; V: TRBV11-3; size: NA; J: TRBJ1-6; DNA: TGTGCCAGCAGCAAGATCCGGGCAGGGGGACCCTATAATTCACCCCTCCACTTT; CDR3: CASSKIRAGGPYNSPLHF
D: TRBD1; V: TRBV10-3; size: few; J: TRBJ2-7; DNA: TGTGCCATCAGTGAGTCGGGACAGGCCTCCTACGAGCAGTACTTC; CDR3: CAISESGQASYEQYF
D: NA; V: TRBV7-9; size: NA; J: TRBJ2-5; DNA: TGTGCCAGCAGCCGTCTGGGCTTAAGGTACCAAGAGACCCAGTACTTC; CDR3: CASSRLGLRYQETQYF
D: NA; V: TRBV7-2; size: NA; J: TRBJ2-7; DNA: TGTGCCAGCAGCTTAGCAGGGGACTACGAGCAGTACTTC; CDR3: CASSLAGDYEQYF